Below, one T cell receptor (beta chain) is given with its context. This sample includes further DNA sequences coding for the same CDR3. Sequencing was performed with immunoSEQ multiplex PCR; in TCRdb, only in-frame clones are kept and a portion is missing. Of some 200,000 clones in the sample, about two thirds were seen once. This specimen comes from a study of cytotoxic CD8 clonotypes in ibrutinib-treated CLL. Trimming pared 5 bases from V and 0 bases from J, leaving 8 bases between. There are 14 residues in the CDR3. Germline assignment: CDR1 SGHTA and CDR2 FQGNSA. This specimen consisted of PBMCs, obtained after 24 months of ibrutinib treatment. This TCR was sampled from a human donor with chronic lymphocytic leukemia. V gene TRBV7-2 combines with J gene TRBJ1-3; perhaps TRBD1 as D (6 bases). CDR3: CASSPQGSGNTIYF. The CDR3 bases are TGTGCCAGCAGCCCACAGGGCTCTGGAAACACCATATATTTT.